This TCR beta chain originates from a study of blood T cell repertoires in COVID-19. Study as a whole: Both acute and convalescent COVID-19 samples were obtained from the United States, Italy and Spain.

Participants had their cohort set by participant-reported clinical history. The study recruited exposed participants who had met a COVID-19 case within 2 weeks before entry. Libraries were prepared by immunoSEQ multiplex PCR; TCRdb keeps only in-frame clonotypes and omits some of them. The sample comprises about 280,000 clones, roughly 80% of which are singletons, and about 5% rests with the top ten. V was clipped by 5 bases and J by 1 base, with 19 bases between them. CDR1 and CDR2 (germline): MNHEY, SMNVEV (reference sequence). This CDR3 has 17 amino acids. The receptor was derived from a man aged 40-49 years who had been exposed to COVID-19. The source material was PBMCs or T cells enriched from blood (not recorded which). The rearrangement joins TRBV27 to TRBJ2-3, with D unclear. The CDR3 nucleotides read TGTGCCAGCAGTATTTCTCCCATTGAAACTGGCACAGATACGCAGTATTTT. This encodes CASSISPIETGTDTQYF.